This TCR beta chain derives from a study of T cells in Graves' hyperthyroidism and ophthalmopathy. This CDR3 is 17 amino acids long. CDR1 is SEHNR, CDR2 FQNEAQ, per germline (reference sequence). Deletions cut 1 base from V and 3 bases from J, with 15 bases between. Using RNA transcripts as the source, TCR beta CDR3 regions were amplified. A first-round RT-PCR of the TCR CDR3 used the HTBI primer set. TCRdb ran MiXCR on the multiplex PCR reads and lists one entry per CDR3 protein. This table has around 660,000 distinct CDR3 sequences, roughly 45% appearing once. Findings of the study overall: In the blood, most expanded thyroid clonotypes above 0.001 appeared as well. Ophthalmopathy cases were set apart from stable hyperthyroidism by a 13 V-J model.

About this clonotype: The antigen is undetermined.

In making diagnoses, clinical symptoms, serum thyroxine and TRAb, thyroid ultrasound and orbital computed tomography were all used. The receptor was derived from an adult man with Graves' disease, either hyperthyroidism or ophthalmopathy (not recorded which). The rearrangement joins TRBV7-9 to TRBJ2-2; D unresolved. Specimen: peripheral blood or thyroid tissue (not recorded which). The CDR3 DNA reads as TGTGCCAGCAGCTTAGAATATAGGTCGCGAGACACCGGGGAGCTGTTTTTT. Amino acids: CASSLEYRSRDTGELFF.